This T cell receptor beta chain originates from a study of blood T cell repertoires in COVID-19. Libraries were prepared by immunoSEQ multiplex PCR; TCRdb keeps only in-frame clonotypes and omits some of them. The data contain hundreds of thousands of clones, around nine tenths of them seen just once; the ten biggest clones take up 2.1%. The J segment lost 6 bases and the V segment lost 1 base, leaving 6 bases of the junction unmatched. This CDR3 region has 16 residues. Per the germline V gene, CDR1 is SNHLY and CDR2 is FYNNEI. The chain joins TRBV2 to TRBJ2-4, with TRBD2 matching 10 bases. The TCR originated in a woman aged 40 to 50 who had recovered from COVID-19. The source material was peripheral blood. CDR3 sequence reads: CASSEDGSGGLNIQYF. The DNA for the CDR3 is TGTGCCAGCAGTGAAGACGGTAGCGGGGGGCTAAACATTCAGTACTTC. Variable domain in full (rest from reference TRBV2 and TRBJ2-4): EPEVTQTPSHQVTQMGQEVILRCVPISNHLYFYWYRQILGQKVEFLVSFYNNEISEKSEIFDDQFSVERPDGSNFTLKIRSTKLEDSAMYFCASSEDGSGGLNIQYFGAGTRLSVL.